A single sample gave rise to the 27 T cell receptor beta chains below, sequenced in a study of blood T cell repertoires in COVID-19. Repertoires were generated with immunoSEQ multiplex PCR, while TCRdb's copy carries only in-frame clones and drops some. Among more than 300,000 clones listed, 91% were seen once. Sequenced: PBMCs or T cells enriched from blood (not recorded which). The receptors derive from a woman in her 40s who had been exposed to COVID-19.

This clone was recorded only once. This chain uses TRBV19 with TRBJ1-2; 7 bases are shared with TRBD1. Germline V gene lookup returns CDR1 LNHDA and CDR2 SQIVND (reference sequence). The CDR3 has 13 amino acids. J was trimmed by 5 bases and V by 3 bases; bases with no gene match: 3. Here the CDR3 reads CASSIEQGYGYTF. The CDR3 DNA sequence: TGTGCCAGTAGTATCGAACAGGGGTATGGCTACACCTTC.

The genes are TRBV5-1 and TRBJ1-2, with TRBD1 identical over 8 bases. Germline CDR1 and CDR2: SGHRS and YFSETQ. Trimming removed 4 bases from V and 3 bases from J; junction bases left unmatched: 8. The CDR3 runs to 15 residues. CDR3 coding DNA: TGCGCCAGCAGCCCGGACAGGGTGGTCCACTATGGCTACACCTTC. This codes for CASSPDRVVHYGYTF.

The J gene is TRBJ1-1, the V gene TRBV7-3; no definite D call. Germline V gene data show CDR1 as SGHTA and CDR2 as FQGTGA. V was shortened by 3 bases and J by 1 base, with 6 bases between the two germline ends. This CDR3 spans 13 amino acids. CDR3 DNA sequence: TGTGCCAGCAGCTTGGCCGCGAACACTGAAGCTTTCTTT. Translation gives CASSLAANTEAFF.

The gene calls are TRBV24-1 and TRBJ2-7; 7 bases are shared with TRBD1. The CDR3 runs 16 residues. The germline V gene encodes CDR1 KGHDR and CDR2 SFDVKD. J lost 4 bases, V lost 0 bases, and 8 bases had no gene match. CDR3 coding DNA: TGTGCCACCAGTGATTTGCACGGGACAGAGTGGTACGAGCAGTACTTC. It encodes CATSDLHGTEWYEQYF.

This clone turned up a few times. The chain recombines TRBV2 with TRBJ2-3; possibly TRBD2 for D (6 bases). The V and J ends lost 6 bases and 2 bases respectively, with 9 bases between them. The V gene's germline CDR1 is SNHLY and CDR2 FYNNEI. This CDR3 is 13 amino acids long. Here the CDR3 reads CASSWDSTDTQYF. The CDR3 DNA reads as TGTGCCAGCAGCTGGGACTCCACAGATACGCAGTATTTT.

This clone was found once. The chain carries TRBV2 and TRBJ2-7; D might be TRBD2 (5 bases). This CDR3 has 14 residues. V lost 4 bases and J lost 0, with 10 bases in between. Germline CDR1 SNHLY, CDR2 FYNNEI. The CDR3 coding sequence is TGTGCCAGCAGTGTAAGAGGGAGCTCCTACGAGCAGTACTTC. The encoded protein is CASSVRGSSYEQYF.

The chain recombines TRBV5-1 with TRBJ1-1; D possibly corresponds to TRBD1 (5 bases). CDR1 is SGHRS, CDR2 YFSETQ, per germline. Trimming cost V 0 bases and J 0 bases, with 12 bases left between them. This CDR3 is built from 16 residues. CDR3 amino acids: CASSLAPTAMNTEAFF. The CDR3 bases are TGCGCCAGCAGCTTGGCCCCGACAGCTATGAACACTGAAGCTTTCTTT.

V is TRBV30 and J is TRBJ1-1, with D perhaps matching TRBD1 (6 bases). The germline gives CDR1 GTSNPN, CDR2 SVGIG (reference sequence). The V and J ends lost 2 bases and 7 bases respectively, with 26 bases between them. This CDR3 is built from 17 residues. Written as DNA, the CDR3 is TGTGCCTGGAGTTTTGCATCCACAGGGAACCCCCACGATGAAGCTTTCTTT. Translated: CAWSFASTGNPHDEAFF.

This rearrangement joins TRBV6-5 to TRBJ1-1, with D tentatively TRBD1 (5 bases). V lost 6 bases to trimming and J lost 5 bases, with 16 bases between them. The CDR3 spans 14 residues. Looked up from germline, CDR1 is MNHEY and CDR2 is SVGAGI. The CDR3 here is CASRDGGGTTEAFF. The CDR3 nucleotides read TGTGCCAGCAGGGACGGGGGGGGAACGACTGAAGCTTTCTTT.

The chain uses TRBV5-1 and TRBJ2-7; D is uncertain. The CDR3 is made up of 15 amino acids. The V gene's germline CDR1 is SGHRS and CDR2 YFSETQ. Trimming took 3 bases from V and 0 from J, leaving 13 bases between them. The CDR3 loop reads CASSSRPESSYEQYF. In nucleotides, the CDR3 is TGCGCCAGCAGCTCGCGCCCGGAGAGCTCCTACGAGCAGTACTTC. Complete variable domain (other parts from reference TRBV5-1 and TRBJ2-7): KAGVTQTPRYLIKTRGQQVTLSCSPISGHRSVSWYQQTPGQGLQFLFEYFSETQRNKGNFPGRFSGRQFSNSRSEMNVSTLELGDSALYLCASSSRPESSYEQYFGPGTRLTVT.

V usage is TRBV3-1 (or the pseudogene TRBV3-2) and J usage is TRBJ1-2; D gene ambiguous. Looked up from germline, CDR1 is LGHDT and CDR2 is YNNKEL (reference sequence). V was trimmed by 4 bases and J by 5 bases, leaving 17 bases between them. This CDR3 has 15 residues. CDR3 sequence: CASSPSRAGKYGYTF. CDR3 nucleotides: TGTGCCAGCAGCCCCTCCCGTGCCGGGAAATATGGCTACACCTTC.

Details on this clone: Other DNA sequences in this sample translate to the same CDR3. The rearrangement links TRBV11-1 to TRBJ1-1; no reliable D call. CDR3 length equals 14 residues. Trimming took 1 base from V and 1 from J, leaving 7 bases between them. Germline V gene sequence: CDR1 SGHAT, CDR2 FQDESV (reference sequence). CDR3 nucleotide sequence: TGTGCCAGCAGCTTAGGGGCAGGGAACACTGAAGCTTTCTTT. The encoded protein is CASSLGAGNTEAFF.

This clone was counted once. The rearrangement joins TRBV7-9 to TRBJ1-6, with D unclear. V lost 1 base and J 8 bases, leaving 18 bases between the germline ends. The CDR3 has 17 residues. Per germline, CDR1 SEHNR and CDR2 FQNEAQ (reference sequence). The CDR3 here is CASSLDLRGGLYSPLHF. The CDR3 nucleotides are TGTGCCAGCAGCTTAGATCTTCGGGGAGGGCTGTATTCACCCCTCCACTTT.

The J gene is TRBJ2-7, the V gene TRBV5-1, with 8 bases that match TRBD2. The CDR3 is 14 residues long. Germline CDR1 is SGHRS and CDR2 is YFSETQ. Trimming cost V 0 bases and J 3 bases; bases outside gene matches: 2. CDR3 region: CASSLVAGGYEQYF. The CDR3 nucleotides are TGCGCCAGCAGCTTGGTTGCGGGGGGCTACGAGCAGTACTTC.

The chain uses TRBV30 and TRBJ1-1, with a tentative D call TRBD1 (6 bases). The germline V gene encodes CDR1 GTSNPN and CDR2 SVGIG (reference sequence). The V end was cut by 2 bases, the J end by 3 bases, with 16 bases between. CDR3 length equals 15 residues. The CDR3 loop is CAWSFGGARDTEAFF. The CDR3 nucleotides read TGTGCCTGGAGTTTTGGGGGCGCGAGAGACACTGAAGCTTTCTTT. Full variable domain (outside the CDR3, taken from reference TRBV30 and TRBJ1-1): SQTIHQWPATLVQPVGSPLSLECTVEGTSNPNLYWYRQAAGRGLQLLFYSVGIGQISSEVPQNLSASRPQDRQFILSSKKLLLSDSGFYLCAWSFGGARDTEAFFGQGTRLTVV.

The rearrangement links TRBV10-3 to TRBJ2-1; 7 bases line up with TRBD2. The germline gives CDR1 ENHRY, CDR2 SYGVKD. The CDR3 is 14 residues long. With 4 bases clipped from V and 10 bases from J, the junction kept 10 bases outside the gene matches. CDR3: CAISGLAGVREQFF. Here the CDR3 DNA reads TGTGCCATCAGTGGCCTGGCGGGAGTTCGGGAGCAGTTCTTC.

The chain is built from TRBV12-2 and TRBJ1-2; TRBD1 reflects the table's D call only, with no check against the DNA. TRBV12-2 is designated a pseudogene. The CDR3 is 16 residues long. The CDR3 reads CASRLQGPKTNYGYTF. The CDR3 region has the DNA TGTGCAAGTCGCCTACAGGGGCCTAAGACTAACTATGGCTACACCTTC.

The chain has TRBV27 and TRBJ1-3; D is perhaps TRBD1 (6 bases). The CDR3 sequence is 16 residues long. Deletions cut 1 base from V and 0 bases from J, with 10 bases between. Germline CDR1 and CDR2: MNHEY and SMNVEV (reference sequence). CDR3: CASSLYGQNSGNTIYF. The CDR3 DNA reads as TGTGCCAGCAGTTTATATGGACAGAACTCTGGAAACACCATATATTTT.

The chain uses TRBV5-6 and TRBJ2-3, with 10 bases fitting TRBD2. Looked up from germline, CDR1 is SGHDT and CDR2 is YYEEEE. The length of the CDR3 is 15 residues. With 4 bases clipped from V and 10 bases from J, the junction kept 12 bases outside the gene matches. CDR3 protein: CASSHLSGRAWAQYF. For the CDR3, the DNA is TGTGCCAGCAGCCACCTAAGCGGGAGGGCCTGGGCGCAGTATTTT.

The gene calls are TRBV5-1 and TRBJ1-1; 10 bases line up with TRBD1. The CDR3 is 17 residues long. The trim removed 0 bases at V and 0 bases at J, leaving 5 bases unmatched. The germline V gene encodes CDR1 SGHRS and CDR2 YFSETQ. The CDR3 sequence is CASSLVGTGVMNTEAFF. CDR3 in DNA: TGCGCCAGCAGCTTGGTAGGGACAGGGGTAATGAACACTGAAGCTTTCTTT.

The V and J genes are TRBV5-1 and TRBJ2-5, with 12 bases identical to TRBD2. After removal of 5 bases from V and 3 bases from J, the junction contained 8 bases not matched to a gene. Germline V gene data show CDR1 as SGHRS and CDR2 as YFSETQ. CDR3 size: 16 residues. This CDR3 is CASRRSPSGGEETQYF. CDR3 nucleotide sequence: TGCGCCAGCAGGCGATCTCCTAGCGGGGGGGAAGAGACCCAGTACTTC.

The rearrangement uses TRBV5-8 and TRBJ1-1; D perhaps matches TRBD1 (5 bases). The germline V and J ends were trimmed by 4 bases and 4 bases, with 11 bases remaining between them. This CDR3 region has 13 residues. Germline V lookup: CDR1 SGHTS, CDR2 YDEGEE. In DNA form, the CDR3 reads TGTGCCAGCAGCGTCTACCAGGGCACTGAAGCTTTCTTT. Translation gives CASSVYQGTEAFF.

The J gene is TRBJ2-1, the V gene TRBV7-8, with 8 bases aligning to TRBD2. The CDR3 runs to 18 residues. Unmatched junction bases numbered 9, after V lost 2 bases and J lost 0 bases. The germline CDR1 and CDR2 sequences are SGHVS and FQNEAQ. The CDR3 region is CASSLKVDLAGSYNEQFF. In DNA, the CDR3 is TGTGCCAGCAGCTTAAAGGTGGATCTAGCGGGCTCCTACAATGAGCAGTTCTTC.

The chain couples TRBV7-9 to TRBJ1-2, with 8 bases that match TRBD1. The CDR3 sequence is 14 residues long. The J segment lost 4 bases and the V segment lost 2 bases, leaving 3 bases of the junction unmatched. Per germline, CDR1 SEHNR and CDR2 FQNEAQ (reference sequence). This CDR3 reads CASSLIGQGYGYTF. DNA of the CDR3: TGTGCCAGCAGCTTAATCGGACAGGGCTATGGCTACACCTTC.

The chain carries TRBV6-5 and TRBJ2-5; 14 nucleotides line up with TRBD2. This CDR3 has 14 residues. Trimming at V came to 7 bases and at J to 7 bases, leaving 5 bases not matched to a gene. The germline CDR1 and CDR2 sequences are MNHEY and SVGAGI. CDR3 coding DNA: TGTGCCAGCACCGGACTAGCGGGAGGAGGGACCCAGTACTTC. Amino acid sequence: CASTGLAGGGTQYF.

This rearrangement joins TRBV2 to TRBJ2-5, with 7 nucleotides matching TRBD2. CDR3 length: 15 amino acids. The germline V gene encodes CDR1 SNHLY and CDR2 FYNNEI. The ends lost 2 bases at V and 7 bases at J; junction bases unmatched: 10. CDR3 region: CASSELSGQLGTQYF. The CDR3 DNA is TGTGCCAGCAGTGAACTTAGCGGGCAACTTGGGACCCAGTACTTC.

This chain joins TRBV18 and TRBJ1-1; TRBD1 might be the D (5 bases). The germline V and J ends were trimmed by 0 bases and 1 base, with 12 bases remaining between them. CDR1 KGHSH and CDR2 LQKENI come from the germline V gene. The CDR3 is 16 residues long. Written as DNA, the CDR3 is TGTGCCAGCTCACCACCAATTGGGGACTCGAACACTGAAGCTTTCTTT. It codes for CASSPPIGDSNTEAFF. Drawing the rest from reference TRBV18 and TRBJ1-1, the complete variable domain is NAGVMQNPRHLVRRRGQEARLRCSPMKGHSHVYWYRQLPEEGLKFMVYLQKENIIDESGMPKERFSAEFPKEGPSILRIQQVVRGDSAAYFCASSPPIGDSNTEAFFGQGTRLTVV.